This T cell receptor (beta chain) comes out of a study of CXCR3-negative and CXCR3-positive naive CD8 T cells (dated by TCRdb to the late 2010s). Broadly, across the study: In total, roughly 140 million TRB reads were obtained, which works out to roughly 1.5 +/- 0.3 million reads per library. Diversity and physicochemical repertoire analyses covered 11 donors pooled from two independent experiments. Naive subsets from 5 donors and memory cells from 3 donors were included in the TRBV-TRBJ cluster analysis.

The data were produced on a NextSeq 550. The Human TCR Profiling Kit (MiLaboratory) was used to make UMI-labeled 5' RACE TRB cDNA libraries. cDNA synthesis used the entire amount of extracted RNA, and PCR amplification then used the entire amount of cDNA produced. Libraries were prepared in parallel with an identical number of PCR cycles. Regarding the original processing steps: About 53,000 +/- 10,000 unique UMI-labeled TRB cDNA molecules per library were extracted with MIGEC and MiXCR, with at least two reads per UMI required. An average of approximately 40,000 +/- 10,000 functional in-frame TRB CDR3 nucleotide clonotypes without stop codons was found per library. After each sample was downsampled to 5000 UMI-labeled TRB molecules, VDJtools was used to calculate diversity metrics such as normalized Shannon-Wiener and Chao1. VDJtools was used to calculate clonotype-size-weighted physicochemical properties of the central five CDR3 residues, namely interaction energy, strength, volume and Kidera factor 4. TCRdb reprocessed the reads and assigns one entry to each CDR3 protein sequence, leaving out DNA. TCRdb's processing, not the study's, gives the V and J calls here. This sample's clone table shows approximately 96,000 distinct CDR3 sequences. The ten largest clones add up to approximately 1.1% of the sample.

On the study overall, not on this receptor specifically: CXCR3 expression partially decreased after cryopreservation, so most assays used freshly isolated PBMCs. TRBV-TRBJ usage was similar between naive CXCR3-negative and CXCR3-positive cells from the same donor, while memory cells showed distinct patterns. Compared with CXCR3-negative naive cells, CXCR3-positive naive cells had TRB CDR3s with higher hydrophobicity (lower Kidera factor 4), lower energy, and higher strength and volume indices. Both naive subsets had comparably high repertoire diversity, while memory CD8+ T cells had much lower repertoire diversity. Surface CD5, linked to self-reactivity in mice, was comparable between naive subsets; TCR interaction strength was therefore also inferred from TRB CDR3 physicochemical properties.

For each CD8+ T cell subset, flow sorting was done in triplicate, and a few hundred thousand cells per subset went directly into RLT lysis buffer. To exclude memory contaminants, naive CD8+ T cells were stringently defined as CD45RO-CCR7+CD27+CD95-. Using standard density gradient centrifugation, peripheral blood mononuclear cells were isolated from buffy coats. A FACSAria III was used to flow-sort naive CD8+ T cells into CXCR3-negative and CXCR3-positive populations. An RNeasy Mini Kit was used to extract total RNA from the sorted cells. Based on the germline V gene, the CDR1 and CDR2 sequences are MDHEN and SYDVKM. From the cysteine through the phenylalanine, the CDR3 covers 15 amino acids. No DNA is recorded. A note on this clonotype: Which antigen it targets is not known.

The sequenced sample was naive CXCR3+ CD8+ T cells from blood. The cell subset or site label corresponds to: CD45RO-CCR7+CD27+CD95- naive CD8+ T cells expressing CXCR3 (TNR3+). This TCR derives from a human donor in good health. Some clones in this sample may be carry-over from other donors' samples. The rearrangement joined TRBV28 to TRBJ2-7. The CDR3 region reads CASSLLAGRTYEQYF.